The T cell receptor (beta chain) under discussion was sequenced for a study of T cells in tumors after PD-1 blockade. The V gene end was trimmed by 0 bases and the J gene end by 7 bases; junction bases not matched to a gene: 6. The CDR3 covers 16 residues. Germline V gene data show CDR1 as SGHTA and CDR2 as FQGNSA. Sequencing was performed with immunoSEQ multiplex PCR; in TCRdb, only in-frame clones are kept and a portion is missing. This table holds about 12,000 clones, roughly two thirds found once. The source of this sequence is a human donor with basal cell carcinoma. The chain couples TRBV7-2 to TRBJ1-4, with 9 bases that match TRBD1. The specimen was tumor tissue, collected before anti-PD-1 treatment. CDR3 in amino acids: CASSLALGQGSEKLFF. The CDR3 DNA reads TGTGCCAGCAGCTTAGCGCTGGGACAGGGCTCTGAAAAACTGTTTTTT.